The 20 T cell receptor beta chains given below trace back to one sample, sequenced in a study of blood T cell repertoires in COVID-19. TCRdb's copy holds only in-frame clones and misses some; the assay was immunoSEQ multiplex PCR. This table holds fewer than 450,000 clones, roughly 86% found once. Material for sequencing was peripheral blood. These receptors were taken from a woman between 65 and 79 years old with COVID-19, enrolled during active disease.

The chain employs TRBV5-1 and TRBJ1-1; TRBD1 matches 7 bases. V trimming: 4 bases; J trimming: 3 bases; junction bases outside the gene matches: 6. Germline V lookup: CDR1 SGHRS, CDR2 YFSETQ. The CDR3 is made up of 14 amino acids. This CDR3 reads CASSPQGSDTEAFF. The DNA for the CDR3 is TGCGCCAGCAGCCCACAGGGGTCTGACACTGAAGCTTTCTTT.

In regard to this clone: At one boundary the junction diverges from the germline segment, which might be a read error. The chain combines TRBV10-3 with TRBJ2-5, with D possibly TRBD2 on 6 matching bases. The CDR3 spans 11 residues. The V gene's germline CDR1 is ENHRY and CDR2 SYGVKD. CDR3 nucleotide sequence: TGTGCCATCAGTGAGGGAGGGACCCCACACTTC. This codes for CAISEGGTPHF.

The genes are TRBV29-1 and TRBJ2-3; 7 bases are shared with TRBD2. Germline CDR1 SQVTM, CDR2 ANQGSEA. This CDR3 spans 12 amino acids. The J segment lost 2 bases and the V segment lost 8 bases, leaving 4 bases of the junction unmatched. As DNA, the CDR3 is TGCAGCTTTGGACTAGACACAGATACGCAGTATTTT. Protein product: CSFGLDTDTQYF.

CDR3 nucleotides: TGTGCCAGCAGTTCGTCCGGTCACCTGCAGCCCCAGCATTTT. This encodes CASSSSGHLQPQHF. The chain combines TRBV28 with TRBJ1-5; D not certain. Trimming removed 4 bases at V and 7 bases at J, with 14 bases between. Germline-derived CDR1 and CDR2 are MDHEN and SYDVKM. CDR3 size: 14 residues.

The V call is TRBV6-2 or TRBV6-3, the J call TRBJ1-5, with 8 bases that match TRBD1. Germline CDR1 and CDR2: MNHEY and SVGEGT. After removal of 4 bases from V and 11 bases from J, the junction contained 10 bases not matched to a gene. CDR3 length: 14 amino acids. DNA for the CDR3: TGTGCCAGCAGTTCAACGGGACAGGCCAGGGCCCAGCATTTT. Translation: CASSSTGQARAQHF.

V is TRBV24-1 and J is TRBJ2-1, with 8 bases lining up with TRBD2. Germline V lookup: CDR1 KGHDR, CDR2 SFDVKD. J gave up 5 bases and V 1 base, and 6 bases lay outside the gene matches. CDR3 size: 16 residues. CDR3 DNA: TGTGCCACCAGTGATTTTTCAGCGGGGGCCCACAATGAGCAGTTCTTC. It translates to CATSDFSAGAHNEQFF.

A remark on this clone: This same CDR3 is encoded by further DNA sequences in the sample. The chain carries TRBV29-1 and TRBJ2-5; 8 nucleotides agree with TRBD2. Germline V lookup: CDR1 SQVTM, CDR2 ANQGSEA. Germline trimming cut 6 bases from V and 5 bases from J; bases unmatched to any gene: 5. There are 12 residues in the CDR3. The CDR3 nucleotides read TGCAGCGTGGCGGGGGGCGGGGAGACCCAGTACTTC. Translating it yields CSVAGGGETQYF. Full variable domain (remainder filled in from reference TRBV29-1 and TRBJ2-5): SAVISQKPSRDICQRGTSLTIQCQVDSQVTMMFWYRQQPGQSLTLIATANQGSEATYESGFVIDKFPISRPNLTFSTLTVSNMSPEDSSIYLCSVAGGGETQYFGPGTRLLVL.

This clone is a singleton in its sample. The V gene is TRBV10-1, the J gene TRBJ1-6; 8 bases fit TRBD1. The CDR3 runs 12 residues. V gave up 5 bases and J gave up 9 bases; unmatched junction bases: 0. Germline V gene data show CDR1 as WNHNN and CDR2 as SYGVQD (reference sequence). CDR3 loop: CASSTGGSPLHF. The CDR3 nucleotides read TGCGCCAGCAGTACAGGGGGTTCACCCCTCCACTTT.

CDR3 region: CATSDTRTGYNEQFF. The CDR3 DNA follows: TGTGCCACCAGTGATACCAGGACGGGATACAATGAGCAGTTCTTC. This chain joins TRBV24-1 and TRBJ2-1; D is perhaps TRBD2 (5 bases). The CDR3 consists of 15 residues. CDR1 is KGHDR, CDR2 SFDVKD, per germline. V was pared by 3 bases and J by 4 bases, with 12 bases between.

The chain combines TRBV6-6 with TRBJ2-7; 7 positions match TRBD2. Trimming took 0 bases from V and 5 from J; bases not matched to a gene: 7. CDR3 length: 15 amino acids. The V gene's germline CDR1 is MNHNY and CDR2 SVGAGI (reference sequence). The CDR3 spells CASSYSGREGDEQYF. CDR3 nucleotide sequence: TGTGCCAGCAGTTACTCGGGCAGGGAGGGCGACGAGCAGTACTTC.

This clone appeared a few times. CDR3 loop: CASSYEAGEDTEAFF. CDR3 bases: TGTGCCAGCAGTTACGAGGCAGGGGAAGACACTGAAGCTTTCTTT. The chain links TRBV6-5 to TRBJ1-1; TRBD1 is a possible D gene (6 bases). Per germline, CDR1 MNHEY and CDR2 SVGAGI. The CDR3 covers 15 residues. Trimming shortened V by 2 bases and J by 3 bases, and 13 bases separated the two germline ends.

The genes are TRBV27 and TRBJ1-2, with D possibly TRBD1 on 6 matching bases. Germline V gene data show CDR1 as MNHEY and CDR2 as SMNVEV (reference sequence). This CDR3 is built from 17 residues. The V and J ends lost 6 bases and 2 bases respectively, with 22 bases between them. The CDR3 coding sequence is TGTGCCAGCAGACAGAACAGGGATTGGGCTGGGAACTATGGCTACACCTTC. Translating gives CASRQNRDWAGNYGYTF.

The J gene is TRBJ2-7, the V gene TRBV6-5; 8 bases match TRBD1. Losses at the gene ends were 2 bases for V and 4 bases for J; bases not matched to a gene: 4. The germline gives CDR1 MNHEY, CDR2 SVGAGI. The CDR3 is made up of 14 amino acids. Written as DNA, the CDR3 is TGTGCCAGCAGTTACGAGAGGACAGGGTACGAGCAGTACTTC. Residues: CASSYERTGYEQYF.

This sequence joins TRBV12-3 or TRBV12-4 and TRBJ2-2, with D unclear. Trimming pared 8 bases from V and 6 bases from J, leaving 10 bases between. CDR3 size: 12 residues. The CDR3 DNA follows: TGTGCCAGCGTTTTAACGGCCGGGGAGCTGTTTTTT. It encodes CASVLTAGELFF.

V is TRBV7-2 and J is TRBJ1-5, with D possibly TRBD1 on 6 matching bases. Germline V gives CDR1 SGHTA, CDR2 FQGNSA. The CDR3 has 16 amino acids. V was clipped by 1 base and J by 7 bases, with 17 bases between them. The CDR3 DNA reads TGTGCCAGCAGCTTAGGTTCACGGGGGGGCGGGCAGCCCCAGCATTTT. Protein sequence: CASSLGSRGGGQPQHF.

The rearrangement joins TRBV7-2 to TRBJ1-6; D uncertain. CDR1 and CDR2 from the germline V gene are SGHTA and FQGNSA. The CDR3 is made up of 16 amino acids. V dropped 4 bases and J dropped 7 bases, with 17 bases sitting between them. CDR3 bases: TGTGCCAGCAGCTATGGGCAGGTCTTACGGAATTCACCCCTCCACTTT. Residues: CASSYGQVLRNSPLHF.

This rearrangement joins TRBV6-5 to TRBJ2-3; 8 bases map to TRBD2. The CDR3 has 14 residues. The germline V gene encodes CDR1 MNHEY and CDR2 SVGAGI. The trim removed 6 bases at V and 4 bases at J, leaving 6 bases unmatched. The CDR3 is CASSHPGGADTQYF. CDR3 in DNA: TGTGCCAGCAGCCACCCCGGGGGGGCAGATACGCAGTATTTT.

CDR3 protein: CAWTPRGRGETQYF. In DNA form, the CDR3 reads TGTGCCTGGACCCCGCGGGGAAGGGGAGAGACCCAGTACTTC. The chain employs TRBV30 and TRBJ2-5, with D maybe TRBD2 (6 bases). V lost 4 bases to trimming and J lost 4 bases, with 16 bases between them. Germline V gene lookup returns CDR1 GTSNPN and CDR2 SVGIG (reference sequence). This CDR3 region has 14 residues.

V usage is TRBV21-1 and J usage is TRBJ1-6. TRBV21-1 is a known pseudogene. The CDR3 runs to 13 residues. CDR3 DNA sequence: TGTGCCAGCAGCACCAAAGCGGATTCACCCCTCCACTTT. This encodes CASSTKADSPLHF.

The rearrangement joins TRBV5-1 to TRBJ2-5; TRBD2 aligns across 9 bases. J lost 4 bases, V lost 3 bases, and 4 bases had no gene match. Per the germline V gene, CDR1 is SGHRS and CDR2 is YFSETQ. The CDR3 extends over 14 amino acids. The CDR3 DNA follows: TGCGCCAGCAGCTGCCGCGGGGGGGGAGAGACCCAGTACTTC. Encoded protein: CASSCRGGGETQYF.